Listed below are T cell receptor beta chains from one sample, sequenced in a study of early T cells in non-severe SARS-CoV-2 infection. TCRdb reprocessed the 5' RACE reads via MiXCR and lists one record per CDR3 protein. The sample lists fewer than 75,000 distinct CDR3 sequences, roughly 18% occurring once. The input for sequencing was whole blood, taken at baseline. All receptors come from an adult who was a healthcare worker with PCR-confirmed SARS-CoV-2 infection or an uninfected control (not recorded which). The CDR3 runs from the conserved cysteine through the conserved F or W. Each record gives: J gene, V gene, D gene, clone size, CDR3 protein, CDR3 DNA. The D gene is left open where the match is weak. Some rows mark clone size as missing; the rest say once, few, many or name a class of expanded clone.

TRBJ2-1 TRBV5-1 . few CASSLGYEQFF TGCGCCAGCAGCTTGGGGTATGAGCAGTTCTTC
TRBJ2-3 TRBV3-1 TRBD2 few CASTPGGGAVDTQYF TGTGCCAGCACCCCCGGGGGGGGCGCGGTGGATACGCAGTATTTT
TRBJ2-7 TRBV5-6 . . CASSSSAKSYEQYF TGTGCCAGCAGCTCTAGCGCAAAATCCTACGAGCAGTACTTC
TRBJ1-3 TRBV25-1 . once CASSEEGGTGNTIYF TGTGCCAGCAGTGAAGAAGGGGGTACTGGAAACACCATATATTTT
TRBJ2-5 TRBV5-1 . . CASMQEETQYF TGCGCCAGCATGCAGGAAGAGACCCAGTACTTC
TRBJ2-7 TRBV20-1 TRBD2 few CSARPTTLAPSSYEQYF TGCAGTGCTAGACCCACTACACTAGCGCCGAGCTCCTACGAGCAGTACTTC
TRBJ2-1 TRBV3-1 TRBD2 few CASSQDFKRERNEQFF TGTGCCAGCAGCCAAGACTTCAAGCGGGAGCGGAATGAGCAGTTCTTC
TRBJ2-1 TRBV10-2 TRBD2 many CASSLTSGGGGEQFF TGCGCCAGCAGTTTGACTAGCGGGGGAGGCGGTGAGCAGTTCTTC
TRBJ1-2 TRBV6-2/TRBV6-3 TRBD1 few CASSYPPTGDDYGYTF TGTGCCAGCAGTTACCCACCGACAGGGGATGACTATGGCTACACCTTC
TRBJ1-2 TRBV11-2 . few CASSLDGGGYGYTF TGTGCCAGCAGCTTAGATGGCGGGGGGTACGGCTACACCTTC
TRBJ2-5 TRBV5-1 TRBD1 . CASSFNPHRGRQETQYF TGCGCCAGCAGCTTCAACCCCCACAGGGGGAGGCAAGAGACCCAGTACTTC
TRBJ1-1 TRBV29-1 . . CSVDGRGRTEAFF TGCAGCGTTGACGGCAGGGGTAGGACTGAAGCTTTCTTT
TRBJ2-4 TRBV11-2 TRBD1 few CASSLQGATKNIQYF TGTGCCAGCAGCTTACAGGGGGCAACCAAAAACATTCAGTACTTC